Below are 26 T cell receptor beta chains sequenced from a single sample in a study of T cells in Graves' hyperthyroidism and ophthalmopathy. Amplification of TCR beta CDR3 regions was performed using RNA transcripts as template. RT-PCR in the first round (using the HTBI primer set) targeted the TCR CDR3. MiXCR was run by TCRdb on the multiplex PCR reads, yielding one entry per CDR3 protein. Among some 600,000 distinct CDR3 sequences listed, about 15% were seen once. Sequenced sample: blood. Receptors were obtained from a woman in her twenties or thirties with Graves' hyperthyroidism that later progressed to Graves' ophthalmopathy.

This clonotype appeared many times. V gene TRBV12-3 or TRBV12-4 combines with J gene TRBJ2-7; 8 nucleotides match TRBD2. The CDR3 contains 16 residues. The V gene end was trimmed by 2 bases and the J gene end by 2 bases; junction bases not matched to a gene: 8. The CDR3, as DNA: TGTGCCAGCAGTTTACGGTCCAGCGGGGGACCCTACGAGCAGTACTTC. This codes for CASSLRSSGGPYEQYF.

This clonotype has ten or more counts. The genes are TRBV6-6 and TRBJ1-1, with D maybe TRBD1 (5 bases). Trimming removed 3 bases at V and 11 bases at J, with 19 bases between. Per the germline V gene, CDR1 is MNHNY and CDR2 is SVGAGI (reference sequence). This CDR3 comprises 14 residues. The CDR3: CASSYSQGVEQAFF. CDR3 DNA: TGTGCCAGCAGTTATTCGCAGGGCGTAGAACAGGCTTTCTTT.

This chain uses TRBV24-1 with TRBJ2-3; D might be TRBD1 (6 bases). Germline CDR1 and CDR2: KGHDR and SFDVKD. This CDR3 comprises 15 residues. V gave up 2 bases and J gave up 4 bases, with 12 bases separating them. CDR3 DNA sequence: TGTGCCACCAGTGATTCGTCCCAGGGGCCAGATACGCAGTATTTT. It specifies CATSDSSQGPDTQYF.

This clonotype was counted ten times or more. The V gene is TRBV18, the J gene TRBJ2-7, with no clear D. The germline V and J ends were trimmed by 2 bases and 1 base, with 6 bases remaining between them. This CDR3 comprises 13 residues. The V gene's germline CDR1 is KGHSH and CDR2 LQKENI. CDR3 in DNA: TGTGCCAGCTCACCAGCGGAATCCTACGAGCAGTACTTC. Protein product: CASSPAESYEQYF. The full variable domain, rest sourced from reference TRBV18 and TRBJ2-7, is NAGVMQNPRHLVRRRGQEARLRCSPMKGHSHVYWYRQLPEEGLKFMVYLQKENIIDESGMPKERFSAEFPKEGPSILRIQQVVRGDSAAYFCASSPAESYEQYFGPGTRLTVT.

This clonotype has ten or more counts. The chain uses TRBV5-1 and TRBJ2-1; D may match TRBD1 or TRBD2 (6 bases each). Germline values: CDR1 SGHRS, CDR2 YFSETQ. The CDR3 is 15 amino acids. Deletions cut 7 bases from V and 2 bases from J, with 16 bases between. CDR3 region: CASGVRGDAYNEQFF. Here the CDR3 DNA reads TGCGCCAGCGGCGTAAGGGGGGATGCCTACAATGAGCAGTTCTTC.

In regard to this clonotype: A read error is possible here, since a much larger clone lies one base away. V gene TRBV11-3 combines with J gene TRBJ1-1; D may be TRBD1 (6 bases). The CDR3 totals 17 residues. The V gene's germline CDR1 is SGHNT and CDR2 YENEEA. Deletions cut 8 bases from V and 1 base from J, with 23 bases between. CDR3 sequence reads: CASGYRGHSDPNTEAFF. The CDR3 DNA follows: TGTGCCAGCGGTTACCGGGGACATAGCGATCCGAACACTGAAGCTTTCTTT.

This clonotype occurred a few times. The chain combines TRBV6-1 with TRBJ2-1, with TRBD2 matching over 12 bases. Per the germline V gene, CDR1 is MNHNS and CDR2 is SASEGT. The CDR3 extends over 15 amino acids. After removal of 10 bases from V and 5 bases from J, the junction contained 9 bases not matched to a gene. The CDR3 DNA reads TGTGCCACCTTTCCTCTAGCGGGAGGGAACAATGAGCAGTTCTTC. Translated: CATFPLAGGNNEQFF.

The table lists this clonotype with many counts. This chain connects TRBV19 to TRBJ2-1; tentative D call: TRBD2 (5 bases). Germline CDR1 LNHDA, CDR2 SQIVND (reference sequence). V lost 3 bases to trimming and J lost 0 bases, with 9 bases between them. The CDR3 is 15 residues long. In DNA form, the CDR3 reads TGTGCCAGTAGTATCGCGGACTCCTCCTACAATGAGCAGTTCTTC. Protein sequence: CASSIADSSYNEQFF.

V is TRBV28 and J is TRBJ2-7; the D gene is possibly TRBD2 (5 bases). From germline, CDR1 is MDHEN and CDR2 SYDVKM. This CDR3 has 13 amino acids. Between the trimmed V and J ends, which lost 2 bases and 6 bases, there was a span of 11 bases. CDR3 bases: TGTGCCAGCAGTTTAACGGGATTCGGCGAGCAGTACTTC. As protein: CASSLTGFGEQYF.

CDR3 coding DNA: TGTGCCAGCAGCTCCCCCCCAGGGCGCACTGAAGCTTTCTTT. The encoded protein is CASSSPPGRTEAFF. This sequence joins TRBV7-9 and TRBJ1-1; possibly TRBD1 for D (5 bases). Deletions cut 4 bases from V and 4 bases from J, with 13 bases between. Germline assignment: CDR1 SEHNR and CDR2 FQNEAQ (reference sequence). CDR3 length: 14 residues.

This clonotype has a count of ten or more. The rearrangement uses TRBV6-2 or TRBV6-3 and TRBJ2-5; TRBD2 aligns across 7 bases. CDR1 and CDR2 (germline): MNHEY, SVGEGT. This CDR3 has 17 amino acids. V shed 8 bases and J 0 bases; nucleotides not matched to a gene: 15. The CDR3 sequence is CASGAGDVIPYQETQYF. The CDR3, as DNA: TGTGCCAGCGGGGCGGGGGACGTCATCCCGTACCAAGAGACCCAGTACTTC.

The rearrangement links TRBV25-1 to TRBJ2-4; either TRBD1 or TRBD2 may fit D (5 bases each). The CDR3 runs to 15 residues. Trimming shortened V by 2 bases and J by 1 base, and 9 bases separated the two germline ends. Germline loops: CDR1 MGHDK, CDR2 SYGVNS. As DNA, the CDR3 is TGTGCCAGCAGTGAAAGCAGGGAGGCCAAAAACATTCAGTACTTC. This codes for CASSESREAKNIQYF.

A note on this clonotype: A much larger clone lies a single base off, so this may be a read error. Written as DNA, the CDR3 is TGTGCCAGCAGGGACCTAGACAGGGGCAATGAGCAGTACTTC. This gives the protein CASRDLDRGNEQYF. The V call is TRBV6-1, the J call TRBJ2-7; 8 positions match TRBD1. This CDR3 region has 14 residues. The germline gives CDR1 MNHNS, CDR2 SASEGT. Unmatched junction bases numbered 11, after V lost 6 bases and J lost 7 bases.

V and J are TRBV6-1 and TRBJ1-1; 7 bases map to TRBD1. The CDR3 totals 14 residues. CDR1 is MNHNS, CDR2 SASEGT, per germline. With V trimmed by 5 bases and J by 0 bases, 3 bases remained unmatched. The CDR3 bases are TGTGCCAGCAGTAGGGACAGTGTGAACACTGAAGCTTTCTTT. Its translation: CASSRDSVNTEAFF.

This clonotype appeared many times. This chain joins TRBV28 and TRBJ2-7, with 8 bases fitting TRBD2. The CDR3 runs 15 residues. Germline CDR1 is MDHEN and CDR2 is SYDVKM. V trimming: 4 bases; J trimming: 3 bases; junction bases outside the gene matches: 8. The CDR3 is CASSSPAGGSYEQYF. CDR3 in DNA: TGTGCCAGCAGTTCTCCTGCGGGAGGTAGCTACGAGCAGTACTTC. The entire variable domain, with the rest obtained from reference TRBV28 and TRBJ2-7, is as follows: DVKVTQSSRYLVKRTGEKVFLECVQDMDHENMFWYRQDPGLGLRLIYFSYDVKMKEKGDIPEGYSVSREKKERFSLILESASTNQTSMYLCASSSPAGGSYEQYFGPGTRLTVT.

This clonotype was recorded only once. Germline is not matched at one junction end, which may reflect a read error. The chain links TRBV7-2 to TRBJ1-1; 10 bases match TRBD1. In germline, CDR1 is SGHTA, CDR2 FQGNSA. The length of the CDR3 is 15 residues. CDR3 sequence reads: CASSSGQGVPSEAFF. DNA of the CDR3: TGTGCCAGCAGCTCCGGACAGGGGGTACCCAGTGAAGCCTTCTTT. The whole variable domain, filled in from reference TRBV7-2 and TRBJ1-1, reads GAGVSQSPSNKVTEKGKDVELRCDPISGHTALYWYRQSLGQGLEFLIYFQGNSAPDKSGLPSDRFSAERTGGSVSTLTIQRTQQEDSAVYLCASSSGQGVPSEAFFGQGTRLTVV.

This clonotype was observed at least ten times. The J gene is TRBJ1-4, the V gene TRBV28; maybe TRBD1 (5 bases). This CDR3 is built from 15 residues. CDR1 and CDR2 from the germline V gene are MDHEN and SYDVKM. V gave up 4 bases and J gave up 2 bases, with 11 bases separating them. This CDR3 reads CASSSAGPTNEKLFF. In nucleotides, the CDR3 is TGTGCCAGCAGTTCCGCAGGGCCTACTAATGAAAAACTGTTTTTT.

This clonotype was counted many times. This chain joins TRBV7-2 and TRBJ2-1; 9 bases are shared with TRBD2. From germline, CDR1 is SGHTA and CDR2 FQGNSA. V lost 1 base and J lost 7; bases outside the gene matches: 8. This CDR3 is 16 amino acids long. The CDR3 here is CASSLGGGRAHNEQFF. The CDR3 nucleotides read TGTGCCAGCAGCTTAGGAGGCGGGAGGGCCCATAATGAGCAGTTCTTC.

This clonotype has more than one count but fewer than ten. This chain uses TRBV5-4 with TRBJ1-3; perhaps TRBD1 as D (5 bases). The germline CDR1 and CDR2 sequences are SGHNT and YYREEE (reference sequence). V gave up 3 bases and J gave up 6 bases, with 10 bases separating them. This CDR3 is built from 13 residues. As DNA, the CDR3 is TGTGCCAGCAGCTCCGGGGGGGAAAACACCATATATTTT. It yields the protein CASSSGGENTIYF.

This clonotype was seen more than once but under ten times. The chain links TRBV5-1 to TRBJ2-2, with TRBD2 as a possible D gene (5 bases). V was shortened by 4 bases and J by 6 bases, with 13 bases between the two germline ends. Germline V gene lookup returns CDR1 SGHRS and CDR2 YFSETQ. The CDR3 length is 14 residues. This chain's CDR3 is CASSRTGSPGELFF. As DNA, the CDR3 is TGCGCCAGCAGCCGGACGGGATCCCCCGGGGAGCTGTTTTTT.

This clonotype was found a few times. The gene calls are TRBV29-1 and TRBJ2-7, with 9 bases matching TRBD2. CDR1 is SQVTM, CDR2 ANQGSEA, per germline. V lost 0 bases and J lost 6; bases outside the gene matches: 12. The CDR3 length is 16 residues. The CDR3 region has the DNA TGCAGCGTTGAAGATAGGCCTAGCGGGGCGCCCGGCGAGCAGTACTTC. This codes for CSVEDRPSGAPGEQYF.

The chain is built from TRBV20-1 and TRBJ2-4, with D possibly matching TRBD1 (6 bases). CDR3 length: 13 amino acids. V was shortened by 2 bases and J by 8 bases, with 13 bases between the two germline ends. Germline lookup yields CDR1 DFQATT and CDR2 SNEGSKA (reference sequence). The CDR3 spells CSARLGAGYIQYF. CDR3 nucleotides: TGCAGTGCTAGATTGGGGGCCGGATACATTCAGTACTTC.

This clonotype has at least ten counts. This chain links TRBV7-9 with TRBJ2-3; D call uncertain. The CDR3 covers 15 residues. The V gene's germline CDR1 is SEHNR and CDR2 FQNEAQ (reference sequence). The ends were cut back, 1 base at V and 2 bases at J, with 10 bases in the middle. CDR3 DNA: TGTGCCAGCAGCTTAGGTCCTCTGATCACAGATACGCAGTATTTT. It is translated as CASSLGPLITDTQYF.

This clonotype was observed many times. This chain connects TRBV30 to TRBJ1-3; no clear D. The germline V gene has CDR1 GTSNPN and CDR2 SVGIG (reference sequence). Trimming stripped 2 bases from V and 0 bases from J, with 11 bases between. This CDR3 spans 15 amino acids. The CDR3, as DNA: TGTGCCTGGAGTCCTCCCCTGAGCTCTGGAAACACCATATATTTT. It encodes CAWSPPLSSGNTIYF.

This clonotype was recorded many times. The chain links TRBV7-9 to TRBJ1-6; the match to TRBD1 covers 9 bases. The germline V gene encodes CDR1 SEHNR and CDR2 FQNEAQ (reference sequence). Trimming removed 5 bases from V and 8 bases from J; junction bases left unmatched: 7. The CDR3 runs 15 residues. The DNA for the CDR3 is TGTGCCAGCAGCCCTTCGGGACAGGGACATTCACCCCTCCACTTT. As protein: CASSPSGQGHSPLHF.

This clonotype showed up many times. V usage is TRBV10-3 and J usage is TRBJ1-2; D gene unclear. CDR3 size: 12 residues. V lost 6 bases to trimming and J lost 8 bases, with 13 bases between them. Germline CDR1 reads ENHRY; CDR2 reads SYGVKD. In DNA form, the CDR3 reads TGTGCCATCAGCCTTTCACTCGAGGGCTACACCTTC. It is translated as CAISLSLEGYTF.